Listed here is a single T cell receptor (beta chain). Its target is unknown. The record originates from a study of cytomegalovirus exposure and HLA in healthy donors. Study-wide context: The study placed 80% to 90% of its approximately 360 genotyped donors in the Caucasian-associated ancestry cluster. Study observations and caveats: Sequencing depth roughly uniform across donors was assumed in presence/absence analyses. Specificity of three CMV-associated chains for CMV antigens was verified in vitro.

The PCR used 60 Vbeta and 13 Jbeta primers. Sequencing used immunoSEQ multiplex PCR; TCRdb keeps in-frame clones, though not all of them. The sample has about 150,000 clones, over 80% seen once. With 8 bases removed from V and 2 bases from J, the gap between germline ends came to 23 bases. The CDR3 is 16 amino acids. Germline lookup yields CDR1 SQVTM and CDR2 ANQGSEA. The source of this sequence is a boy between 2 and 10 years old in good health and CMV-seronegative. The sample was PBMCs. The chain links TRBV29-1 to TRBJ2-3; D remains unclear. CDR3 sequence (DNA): TGCAGCACCCCAGGCTCGACCCTTTCCTACACAGATACGCAGTATTTT. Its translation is CSTPGSTLSYTDTQYF.